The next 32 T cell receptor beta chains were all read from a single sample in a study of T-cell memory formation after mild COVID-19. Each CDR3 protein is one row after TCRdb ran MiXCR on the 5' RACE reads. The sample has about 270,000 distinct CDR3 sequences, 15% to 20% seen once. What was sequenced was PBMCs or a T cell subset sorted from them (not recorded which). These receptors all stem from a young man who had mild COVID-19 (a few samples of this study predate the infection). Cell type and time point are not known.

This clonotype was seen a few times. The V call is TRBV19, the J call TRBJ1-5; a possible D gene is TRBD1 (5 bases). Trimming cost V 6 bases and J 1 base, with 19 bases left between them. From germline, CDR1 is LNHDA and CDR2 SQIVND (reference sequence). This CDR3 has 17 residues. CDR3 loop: CASRLTPGPQSNQPQHF. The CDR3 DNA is TGTGCCAGTAGATTAACGCCGGGACCTCAGAGCAATCAGCCCCAGCATTTT.

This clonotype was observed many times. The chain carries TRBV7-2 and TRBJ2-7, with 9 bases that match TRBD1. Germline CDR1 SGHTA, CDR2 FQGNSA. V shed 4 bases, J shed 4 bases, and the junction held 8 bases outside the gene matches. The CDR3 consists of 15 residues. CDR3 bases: TGTGCCAGCAGCTGGTCCGGGACAGGGTCATACGAGCAGTACTTC. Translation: CASSWSGTGSYEQYF.

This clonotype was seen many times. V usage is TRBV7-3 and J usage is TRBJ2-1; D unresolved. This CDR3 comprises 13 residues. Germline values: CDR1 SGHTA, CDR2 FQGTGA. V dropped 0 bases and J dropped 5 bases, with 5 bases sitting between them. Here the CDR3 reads CASSLTRDNEQFF. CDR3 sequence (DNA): TGTGCCAGCAGCTTAACCCGAGACAATGAGCAGTTCTTC.

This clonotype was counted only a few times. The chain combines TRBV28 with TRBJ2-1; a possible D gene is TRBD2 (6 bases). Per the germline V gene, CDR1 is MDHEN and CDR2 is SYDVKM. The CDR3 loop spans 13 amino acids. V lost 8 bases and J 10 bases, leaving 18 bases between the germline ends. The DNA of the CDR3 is TGTGCCAGCCAGAAGGGCGGGGATCAAGAGCAGTTCTTC. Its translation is CASQKGGDQEQFF.

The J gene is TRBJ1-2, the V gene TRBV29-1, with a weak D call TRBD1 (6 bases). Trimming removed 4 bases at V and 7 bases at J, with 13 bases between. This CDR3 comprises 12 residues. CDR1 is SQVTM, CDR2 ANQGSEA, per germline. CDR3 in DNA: TGCAGCGTTGTGGCAGGGGCGCCTGGCTACACCTTC. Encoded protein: CSVVAGAPGYTF.

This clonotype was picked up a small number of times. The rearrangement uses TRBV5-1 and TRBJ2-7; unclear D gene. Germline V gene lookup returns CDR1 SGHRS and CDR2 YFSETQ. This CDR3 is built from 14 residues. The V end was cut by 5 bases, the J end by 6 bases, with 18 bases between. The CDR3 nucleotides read TGCGCCAGCAGATTAGGCGCCAGCGAAGCCGAGCAGTACTTC. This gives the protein CASRLGASEAEQYF.

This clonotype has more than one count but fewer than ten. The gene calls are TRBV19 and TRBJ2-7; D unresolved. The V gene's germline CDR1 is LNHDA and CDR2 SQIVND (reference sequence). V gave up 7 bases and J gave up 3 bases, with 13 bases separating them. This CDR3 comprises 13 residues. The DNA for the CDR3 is TGTGCCAGTACTCCCGGGTCAGGCTACGAGCAGTACTTC. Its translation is CASTPGSGYEQYF.

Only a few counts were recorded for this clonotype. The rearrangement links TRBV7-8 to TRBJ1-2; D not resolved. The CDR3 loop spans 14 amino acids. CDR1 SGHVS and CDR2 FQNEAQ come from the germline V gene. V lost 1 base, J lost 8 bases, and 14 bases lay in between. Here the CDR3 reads CASSLEANPYGYTF. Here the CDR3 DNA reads TGTGCCAGCAGCTTAGAGGCAAACCCCTACGGCTACACCTTC.

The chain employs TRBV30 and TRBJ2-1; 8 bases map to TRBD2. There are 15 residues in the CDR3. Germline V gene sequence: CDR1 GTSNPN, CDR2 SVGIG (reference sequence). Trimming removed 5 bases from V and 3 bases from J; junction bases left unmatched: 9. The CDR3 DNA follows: TGTGCCTGGGGGGCCCTGGCGGGGGGCTACAATGAGCAGTTCTTC. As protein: CAWGALAGGYNEQFF.

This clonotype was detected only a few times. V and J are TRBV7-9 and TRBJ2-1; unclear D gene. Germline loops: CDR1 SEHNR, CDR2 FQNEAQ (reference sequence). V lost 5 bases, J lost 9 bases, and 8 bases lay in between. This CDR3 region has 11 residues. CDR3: CASSRSREQFF. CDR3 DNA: TGTGCCAGCAGCCGTTCCCGTGAGCAGTTCTTC.

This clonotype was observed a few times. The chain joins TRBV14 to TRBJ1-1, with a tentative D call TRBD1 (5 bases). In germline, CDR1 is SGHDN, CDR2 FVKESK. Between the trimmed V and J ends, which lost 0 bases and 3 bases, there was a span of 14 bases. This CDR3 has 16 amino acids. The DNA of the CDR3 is TGTGCCAGCAGCCAAGATTTCGAGGGGTGGTACACTGAAGCTTTCTTT. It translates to CASSQDFEGWYTEAFF.

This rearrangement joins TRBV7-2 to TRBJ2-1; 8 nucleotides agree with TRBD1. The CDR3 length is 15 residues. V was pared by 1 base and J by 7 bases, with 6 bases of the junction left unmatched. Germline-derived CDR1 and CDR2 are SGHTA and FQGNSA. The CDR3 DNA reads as TGTGCCAGCAGCTTAGTCGGACAGGGTTGGAATGAGCAGTTCTTC. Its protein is CASSLVGQGWNEQFF. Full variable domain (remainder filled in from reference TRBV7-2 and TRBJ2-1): GAGVSQSPSNKVTEKGKDVELRCDPISGHTALYWYRQSLGQGLEFLIYFQGNSAPDKSGLPSDRFSAERTGGSVSTLTIQRTQQEDSAVYLCASSLVGQGWNEQFFGPGTRLTVL.

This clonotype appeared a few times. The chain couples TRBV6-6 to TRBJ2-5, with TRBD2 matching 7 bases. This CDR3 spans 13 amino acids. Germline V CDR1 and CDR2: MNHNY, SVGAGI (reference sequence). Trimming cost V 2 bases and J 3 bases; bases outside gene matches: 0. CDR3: CASSYRGEETQYF. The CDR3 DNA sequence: TGTGCCAGCAGTTACCGGGGGGAAGAGACCCAGTACTTC.

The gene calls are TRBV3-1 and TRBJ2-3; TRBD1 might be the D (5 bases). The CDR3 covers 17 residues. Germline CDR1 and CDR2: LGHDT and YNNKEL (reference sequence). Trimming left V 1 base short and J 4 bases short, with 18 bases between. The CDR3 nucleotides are TGTGCCAGCAGCCAAGTTACGGCCCCTCAGGGTCCAGATACGCAGTATTTT. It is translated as CASSQVTAPQGPDTQYF.

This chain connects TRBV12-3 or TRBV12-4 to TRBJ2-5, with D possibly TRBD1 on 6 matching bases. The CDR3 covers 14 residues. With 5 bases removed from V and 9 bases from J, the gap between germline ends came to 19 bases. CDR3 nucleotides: TGTGCCAGCAGTAAACAGGGTACACTAGGGGCCCAGTACTTC. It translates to CASSKQGTLGAQYF.

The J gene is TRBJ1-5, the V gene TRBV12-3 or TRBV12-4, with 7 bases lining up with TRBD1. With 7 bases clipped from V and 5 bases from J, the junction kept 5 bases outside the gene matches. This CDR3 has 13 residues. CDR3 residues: CASTVGTDQPQHF. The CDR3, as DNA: TGTGCCAGCACCGTCGGGACAGATCAGCCCCAGCATTTT.

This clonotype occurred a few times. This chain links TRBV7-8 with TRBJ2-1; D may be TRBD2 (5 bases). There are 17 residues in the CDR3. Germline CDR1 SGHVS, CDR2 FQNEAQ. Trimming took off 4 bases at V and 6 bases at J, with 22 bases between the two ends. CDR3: CASSWKDGLPFGNEQFF. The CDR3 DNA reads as TGTGCCAGCAGCTGGAAGGACGGACTCCCTTTTGGCAATGAGCAGTTCTTC.

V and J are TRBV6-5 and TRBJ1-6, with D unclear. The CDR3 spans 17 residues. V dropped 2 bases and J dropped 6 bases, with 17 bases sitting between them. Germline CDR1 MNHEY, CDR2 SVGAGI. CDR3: CASSYGPPAFSNSPLHF. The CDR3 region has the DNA TGTGCCAGCAGTTACGGCCCCCCGGCGTTCAGTAATTCACCCCTCCACTTT.

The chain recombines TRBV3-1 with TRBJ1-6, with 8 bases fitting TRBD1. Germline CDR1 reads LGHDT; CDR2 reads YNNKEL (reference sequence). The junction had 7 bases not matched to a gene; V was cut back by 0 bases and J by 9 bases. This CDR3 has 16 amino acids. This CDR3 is CASSQDPQGAGSPLHF. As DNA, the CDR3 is TGTGCCAGCAGCCAAGACCCCCAGGGGGCGGGTTCACCCCTCCACTTT.

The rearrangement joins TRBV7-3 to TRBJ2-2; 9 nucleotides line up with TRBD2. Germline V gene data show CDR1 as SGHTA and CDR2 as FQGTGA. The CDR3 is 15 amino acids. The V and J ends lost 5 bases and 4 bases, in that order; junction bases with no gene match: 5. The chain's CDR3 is CASSIPLAGTGELFF. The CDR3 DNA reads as TGTGCCAGCAGCATACCACTAGCGGGCACCGGGGAGCTGTTTTTT.

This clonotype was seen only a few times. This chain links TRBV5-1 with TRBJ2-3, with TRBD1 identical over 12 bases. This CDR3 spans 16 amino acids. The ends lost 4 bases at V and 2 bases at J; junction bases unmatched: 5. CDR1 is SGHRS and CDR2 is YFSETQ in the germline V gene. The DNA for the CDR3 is TGCGCCAGCAGCCCCGGGACAGGGGGCCCCACAGATACGCAGTATTTT. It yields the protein CASSPGTGGPTDTQYF.

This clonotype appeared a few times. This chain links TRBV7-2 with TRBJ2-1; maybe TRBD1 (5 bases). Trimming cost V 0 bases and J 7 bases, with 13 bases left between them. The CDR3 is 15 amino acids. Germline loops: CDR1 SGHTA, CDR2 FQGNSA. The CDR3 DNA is TGTGCCAGCAGCTTAGCGGGGCAGGGTTGGAATGAGCAGTTCTTC. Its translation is CASSLAGQGWNEQFF.

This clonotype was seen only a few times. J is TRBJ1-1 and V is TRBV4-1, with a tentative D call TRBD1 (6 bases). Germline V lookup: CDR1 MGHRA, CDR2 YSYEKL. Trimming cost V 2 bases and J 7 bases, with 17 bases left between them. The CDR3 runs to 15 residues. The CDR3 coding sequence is TGCGCCAGCAGCCAAAAACTACCCCCAGGGGTTGAAGCTTTCTTT. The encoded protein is CASSQKLPPGVEAFF.

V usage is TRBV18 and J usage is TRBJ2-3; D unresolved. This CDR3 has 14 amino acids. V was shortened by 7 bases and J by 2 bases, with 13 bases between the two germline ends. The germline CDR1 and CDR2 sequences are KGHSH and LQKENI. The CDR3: CASLSTRNTDTQYF. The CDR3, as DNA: TGTGCCAGCTTATCGACTCGTAACACAGATACGCAGTATTTT.

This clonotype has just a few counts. CDR3 sequence: CASRVGGADTEAFF. In DNA, the CDR3 is TGCGCCAGCAGAGTGGGGGGCGCGGACACTGAAGCTTTCTTT. This chain joins TRBV5-1 and TRBJ1-1; D perhaps matches TRBD1 (6 bases). The germline V and J ends were trimmed by 5 bases and 3 bases, with 14 bases remaining between them. Germline CDR1 reads SGHRS; CDR2 reads YFSETQ. CDR3 length: 14 amino acids.

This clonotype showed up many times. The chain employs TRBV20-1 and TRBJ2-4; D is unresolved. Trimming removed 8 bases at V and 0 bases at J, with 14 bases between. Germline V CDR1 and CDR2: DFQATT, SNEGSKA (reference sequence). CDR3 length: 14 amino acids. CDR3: CSTPPGIAKNIQYF. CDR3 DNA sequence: TGCAGTACCCCTCCAGGCATAGCCAAAAACATTCAGTACTTC.

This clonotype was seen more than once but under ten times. The CDR3 DNA sequence: TGCAGTGCTAGAATCAGGTACAATGAGCAGTTCTTC. Encoded protein: CSARIRYNEQFF. This chain joins TRBV20-1 and TRBJ2-1; no clear D. With 2 bases removed from V and 4 bases from J, the gap between germline ends came to 6 bases. The germline V gene has CDR1 DFQATT and CDR2 SNEGSKA (reference sequence). This CDR3 has 12 amino acids.

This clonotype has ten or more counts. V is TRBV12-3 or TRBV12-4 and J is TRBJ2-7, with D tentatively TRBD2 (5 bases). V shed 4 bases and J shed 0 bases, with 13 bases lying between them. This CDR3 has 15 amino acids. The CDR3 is CASSSPGMVSYEQYF. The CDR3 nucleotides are TGTGCCAGCAGTTCCCCCGGGATGGTCTCCTACGAGCAGTACTTC.

The CDR3 DNA reads as TGTGCCAGCAGCGACCCCTCGGGGGGCAATCAGCCCCAGCATTTT. Translating gives CASSDPSGGNQPQHF. V usage is TRBV28 and J usage is TRBJ1-5, with a weak D call TRBD1 (5 bases). The CDR3 has 15 residues. Between the trimmed V and J ends, which lost 6 bases and 2 bases, there was a span of 14 bases. CDR1 and CDR2 (germline): MDHEN, SYDVKM.

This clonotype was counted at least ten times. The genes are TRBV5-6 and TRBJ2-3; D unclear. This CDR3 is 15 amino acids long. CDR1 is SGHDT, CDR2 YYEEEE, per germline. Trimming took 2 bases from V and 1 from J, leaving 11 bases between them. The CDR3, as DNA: TGTGCCAGCAGCTTTATAGGGTCTCGCACAGATACGCAGTATTTT. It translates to CASSFIGSRTDTQYF.

The DNA for the CDR3 is TGCGCCAGCAGCCAAGATGGCAGGTGGAGGGCTTTCTTT. This encodes CASSQDGRWRAFF. This chain uses TRBV4-1 with TRBJ1-1; D is undetermined. Trimming took off 0 bases at V and 11 bases at J, with 13 bases between the two ends. CDR1 MGHRA and CDR2 YSYEKL come from the germline V gene. The CDR3 loop spans 13 amino acids.

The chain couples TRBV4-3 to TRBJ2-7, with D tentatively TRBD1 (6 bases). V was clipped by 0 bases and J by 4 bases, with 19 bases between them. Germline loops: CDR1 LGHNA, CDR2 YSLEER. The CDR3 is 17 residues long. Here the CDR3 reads CASSQDTRTADRYEQYF. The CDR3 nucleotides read TGCGCCAGCAGCCAAGATACCCGGACAGCCGACCGATACGAGCAGTACTTC.